This T cell receptor beta chain was observed in a study of blood T cell repertoires in COVID-19. Trimming removed 0 bases from V and 0 bases from J, with 5 bases in between. The CDR3 has 14 residues. Germline CDR1 reads SGDLS; CDR2 reads YYNGEE. Original analysis: Estimation of nucleated cell counts was performed using reference gene primer amplification. Clones were read by immunoSEQ multiplex PCR, and TCRdb kept only the in-frame ones, dropping some. The V and J calls and clone size are taken from that table; D and trimming were inferred from the DNA. Altogether about 260,000 clones are present, about 89% being singletons, with the ten largest covering about 8.7%.

The clonotype was recovered from a man aged 40-49 years with active or convalescent COVID-19. The specimen sequenced was peripheral blood. The V gene is TRBV9, the J gene TRBJ2-3; D gene uncertain. CDR3 DNA: TGTGCCAGCAGCGTAGCTTTGAGCACAGATACGCAGTATTTT. Translation gives CASSVALSTDTQYF.